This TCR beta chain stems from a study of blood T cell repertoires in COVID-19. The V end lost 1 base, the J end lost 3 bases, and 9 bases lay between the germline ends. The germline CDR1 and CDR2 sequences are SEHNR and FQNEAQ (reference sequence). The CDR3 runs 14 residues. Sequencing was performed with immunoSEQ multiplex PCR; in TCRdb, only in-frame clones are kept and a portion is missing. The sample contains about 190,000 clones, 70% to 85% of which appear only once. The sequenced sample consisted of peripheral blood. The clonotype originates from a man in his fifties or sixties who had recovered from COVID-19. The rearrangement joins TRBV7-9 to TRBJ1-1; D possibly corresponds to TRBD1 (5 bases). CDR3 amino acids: CASSLVRRDTEAFF. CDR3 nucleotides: TGTGCCAGCAGCTTAGTGCGCAGGGACACTGAAGCTTTCTTT.